Listed here is a single T cell receptor beta chain. Its target is not known. The trim removed 3 bases at V and 7 bases at J, leaving 17 bases unmatched. This CDR3 is 17 amino acids long. Germline V gene lookup returns CDR1 KGHDR and CDR2 SFDVKD. This sample is drawn from a study of post-analysis software for immune sequencing data. Study-wide points: TRBV segments more frequent in patients than in controls numbered five and included TRBV5-6, TRBV5-1 and TRBV20-1.

Unique molecular identifiers were carried by the TCR beta cDNA libraries. Each CDR3 protein is one row after TCRdb ran MiXCR on the PCR reads. The table has under 650,000 distinct CDR3 sequences, 40% to 50% seen once. Sequenced material: blood. This rearrangement joins TRBV24-1 to TRBJ2-7, with 7 bases fitting TRBD2. This clonotype was obtained from a girl aged 10-17 years with multiple sclerosis. The CDR3 coding sequence is TGTGCCACCAGTGATCCCGCATTGGGAGCGGGATACAATGAGCAGTACTTC. It encodes CATSDPALGAGYNEQYF.